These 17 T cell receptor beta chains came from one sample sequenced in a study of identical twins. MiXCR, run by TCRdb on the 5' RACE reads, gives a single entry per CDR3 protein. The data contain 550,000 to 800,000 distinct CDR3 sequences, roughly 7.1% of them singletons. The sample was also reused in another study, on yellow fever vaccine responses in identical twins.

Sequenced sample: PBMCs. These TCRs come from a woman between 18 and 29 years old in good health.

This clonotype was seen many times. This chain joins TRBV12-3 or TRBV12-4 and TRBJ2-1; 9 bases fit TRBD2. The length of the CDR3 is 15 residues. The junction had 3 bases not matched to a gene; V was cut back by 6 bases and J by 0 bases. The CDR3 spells CASRLAGISYNEQFF. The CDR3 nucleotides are TGTGCCAGCAGACTAGCGGGTATCTCCTACAATGAGCAGTTCTTC.

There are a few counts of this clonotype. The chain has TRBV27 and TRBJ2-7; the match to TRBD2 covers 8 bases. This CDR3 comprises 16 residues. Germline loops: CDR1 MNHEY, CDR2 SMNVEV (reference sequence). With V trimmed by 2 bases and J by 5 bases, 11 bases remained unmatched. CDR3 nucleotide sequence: TGTGCCAGCAGTTTAGGCACTAGCGGATTTGGCCACGAGCAGTACTTC. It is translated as CASSLGTSGFGHEQYF.

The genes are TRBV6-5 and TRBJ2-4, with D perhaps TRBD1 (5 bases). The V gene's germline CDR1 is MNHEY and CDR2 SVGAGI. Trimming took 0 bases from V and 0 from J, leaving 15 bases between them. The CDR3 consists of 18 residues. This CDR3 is CASSYSGGAPLAKNIQYF. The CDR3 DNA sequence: TGTGCCAGCAGTTACTCTGGTGGGGCCCCCCTAGCCAAAAACATTCAGTACTTC.

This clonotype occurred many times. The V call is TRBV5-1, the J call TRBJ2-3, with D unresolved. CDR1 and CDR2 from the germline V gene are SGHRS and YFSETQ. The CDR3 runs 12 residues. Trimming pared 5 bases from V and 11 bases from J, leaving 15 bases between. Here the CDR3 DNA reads TGCGCCAGCAGTTCAAGGGCCCAGTTGCAGTATTTT. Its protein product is CASSSRAQLQYF.

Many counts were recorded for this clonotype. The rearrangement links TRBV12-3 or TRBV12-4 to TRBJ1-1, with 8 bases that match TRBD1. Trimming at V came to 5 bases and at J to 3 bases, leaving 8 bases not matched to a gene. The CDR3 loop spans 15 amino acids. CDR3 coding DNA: TGTGCCAGCAGTGACAGGGGACTTACGGACACTGAAGCTTTCTTT. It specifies CASSDRGLTDTEAFF.

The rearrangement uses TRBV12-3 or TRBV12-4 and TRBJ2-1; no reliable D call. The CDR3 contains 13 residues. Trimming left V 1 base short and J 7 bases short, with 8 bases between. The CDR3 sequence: CASSLEGLNEQFF. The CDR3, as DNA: TGTGCCAGCAGTTTAGAAGGATTAAATGAGCAGTTCTTC.

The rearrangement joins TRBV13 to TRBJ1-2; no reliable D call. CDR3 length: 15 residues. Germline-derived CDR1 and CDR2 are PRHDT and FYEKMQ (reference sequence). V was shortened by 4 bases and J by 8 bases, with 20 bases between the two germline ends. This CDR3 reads CASSSNKGPRWGYTF. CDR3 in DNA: TGTGCCAGCAGCTCGAACAAGGGCCCCAGGTGGGGCTACACCTTC.

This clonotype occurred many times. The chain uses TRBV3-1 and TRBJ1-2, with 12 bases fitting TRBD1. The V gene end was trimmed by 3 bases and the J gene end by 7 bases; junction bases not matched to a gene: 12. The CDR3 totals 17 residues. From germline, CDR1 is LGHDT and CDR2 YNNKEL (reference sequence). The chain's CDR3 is CASSHQRDRGQFRGYTF. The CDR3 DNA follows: TGTGCCAGCAGCCATCAGAGGGACAGGGGGCAGTTTCGTGGCTACACCTTC.

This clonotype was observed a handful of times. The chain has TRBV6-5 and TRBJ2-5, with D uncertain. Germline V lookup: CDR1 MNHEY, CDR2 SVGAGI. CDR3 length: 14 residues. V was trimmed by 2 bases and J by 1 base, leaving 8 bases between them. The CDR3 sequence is CASSYSPSQETQYF. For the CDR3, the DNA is TGTGCCAGCAGTTACAGTCCCTCCCAAGAGACCCAGTACTTC.

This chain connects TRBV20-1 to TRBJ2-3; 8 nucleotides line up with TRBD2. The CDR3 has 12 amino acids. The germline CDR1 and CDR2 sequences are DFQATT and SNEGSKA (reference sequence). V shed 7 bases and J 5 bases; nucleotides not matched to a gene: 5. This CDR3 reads CSESGGGDTQYF. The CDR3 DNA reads TGCAGTGAGAGCGGGGGTGGAGATACGCAGTATTTT.

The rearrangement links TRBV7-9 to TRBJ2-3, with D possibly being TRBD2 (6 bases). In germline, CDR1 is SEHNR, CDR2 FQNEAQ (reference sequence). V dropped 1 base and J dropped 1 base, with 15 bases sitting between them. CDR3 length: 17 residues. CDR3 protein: CASSLGEAPGGTDTQYF. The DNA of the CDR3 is TGTGCCAGCAGCTTAGGGGAGGCTCCCGGGGGCACAGATACGCAGTATTTT.

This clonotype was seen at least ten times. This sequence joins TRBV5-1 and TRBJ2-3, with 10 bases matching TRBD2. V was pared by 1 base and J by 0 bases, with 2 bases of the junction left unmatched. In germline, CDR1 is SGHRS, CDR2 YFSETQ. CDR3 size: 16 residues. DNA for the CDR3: TGCGCCAGCAGCTTGAGCGGGAGGGCTAGCACAGATACGCAGTATTTT. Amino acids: CASSLSGRASTDTQYF.

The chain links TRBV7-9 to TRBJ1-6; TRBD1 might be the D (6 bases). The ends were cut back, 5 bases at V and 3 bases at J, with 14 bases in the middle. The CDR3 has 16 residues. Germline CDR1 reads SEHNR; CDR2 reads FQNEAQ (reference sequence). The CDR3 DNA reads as TGTGCCAGCAGCAGAGGGACACCCAGCTATAATTCACCCCTCCACTTT. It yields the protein CASSRGTPSYNSPLHF. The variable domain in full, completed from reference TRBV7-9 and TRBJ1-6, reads DTGVSQNPRHKITKRGQNVTFRCDPISEHNRLYWYRQTLGQGPEFLTYFQNEAQLEKSRLLSDRFSAERPKGSFSTLEIQRTEQGDSAMYLCASSRGTPSYNSPLHFGNGTRLTVT.

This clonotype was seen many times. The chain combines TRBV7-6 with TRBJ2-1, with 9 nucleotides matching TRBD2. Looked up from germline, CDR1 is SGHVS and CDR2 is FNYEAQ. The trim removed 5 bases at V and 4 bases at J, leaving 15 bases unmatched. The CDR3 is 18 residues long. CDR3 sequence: CASSPEGGGRANYNEQFF. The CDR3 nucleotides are TGTGCCAGCAGCCCCGAGGGGGGCGGGAGGGCCAATTACAATGAGCAGTTCTTC.

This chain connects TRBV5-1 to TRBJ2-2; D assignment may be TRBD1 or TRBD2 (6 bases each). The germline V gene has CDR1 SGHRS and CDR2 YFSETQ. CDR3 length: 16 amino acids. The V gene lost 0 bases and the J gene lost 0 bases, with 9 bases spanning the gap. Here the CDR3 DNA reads TGCGCCAGCAGCTTGGTCCGGGGGCCGAACACCGGGGAGCTGTTTTTT. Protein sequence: CASSLVRGPNTGELFF. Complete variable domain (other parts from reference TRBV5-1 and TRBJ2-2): KAGVTQTPRYLIKTRGQQVTLSCSPISGHRSVSWYQQTPGQGLQFLFEYFSETQRNKGNFPGRFSGRQFSNSRSEMNVSTLELGDSALYLCASSLVRGPNTGELFFGEGSRLTVL.

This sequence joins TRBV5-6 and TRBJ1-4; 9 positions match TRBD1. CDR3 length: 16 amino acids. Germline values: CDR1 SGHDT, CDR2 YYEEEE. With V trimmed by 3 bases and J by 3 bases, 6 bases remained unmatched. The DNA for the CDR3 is TGTGCCAGCAGCTCCAAGGACAGGGGTCCTAATGAAAAACTGTTTTTT. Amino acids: CASSSKDRGPNEKLFF.

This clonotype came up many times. The CDR3 DNA follows: TGTGGGGGAAAAATCTACGAGCAGTACTTC. This gives the protein CGGKIYEQYF. J is TRBJ2-7 and V is TRBV24-1; D is unresolved. The CDR3 extends over 10 amino acids. CDR1 is KGHDR, CDR2 SFDVKD, per germline.